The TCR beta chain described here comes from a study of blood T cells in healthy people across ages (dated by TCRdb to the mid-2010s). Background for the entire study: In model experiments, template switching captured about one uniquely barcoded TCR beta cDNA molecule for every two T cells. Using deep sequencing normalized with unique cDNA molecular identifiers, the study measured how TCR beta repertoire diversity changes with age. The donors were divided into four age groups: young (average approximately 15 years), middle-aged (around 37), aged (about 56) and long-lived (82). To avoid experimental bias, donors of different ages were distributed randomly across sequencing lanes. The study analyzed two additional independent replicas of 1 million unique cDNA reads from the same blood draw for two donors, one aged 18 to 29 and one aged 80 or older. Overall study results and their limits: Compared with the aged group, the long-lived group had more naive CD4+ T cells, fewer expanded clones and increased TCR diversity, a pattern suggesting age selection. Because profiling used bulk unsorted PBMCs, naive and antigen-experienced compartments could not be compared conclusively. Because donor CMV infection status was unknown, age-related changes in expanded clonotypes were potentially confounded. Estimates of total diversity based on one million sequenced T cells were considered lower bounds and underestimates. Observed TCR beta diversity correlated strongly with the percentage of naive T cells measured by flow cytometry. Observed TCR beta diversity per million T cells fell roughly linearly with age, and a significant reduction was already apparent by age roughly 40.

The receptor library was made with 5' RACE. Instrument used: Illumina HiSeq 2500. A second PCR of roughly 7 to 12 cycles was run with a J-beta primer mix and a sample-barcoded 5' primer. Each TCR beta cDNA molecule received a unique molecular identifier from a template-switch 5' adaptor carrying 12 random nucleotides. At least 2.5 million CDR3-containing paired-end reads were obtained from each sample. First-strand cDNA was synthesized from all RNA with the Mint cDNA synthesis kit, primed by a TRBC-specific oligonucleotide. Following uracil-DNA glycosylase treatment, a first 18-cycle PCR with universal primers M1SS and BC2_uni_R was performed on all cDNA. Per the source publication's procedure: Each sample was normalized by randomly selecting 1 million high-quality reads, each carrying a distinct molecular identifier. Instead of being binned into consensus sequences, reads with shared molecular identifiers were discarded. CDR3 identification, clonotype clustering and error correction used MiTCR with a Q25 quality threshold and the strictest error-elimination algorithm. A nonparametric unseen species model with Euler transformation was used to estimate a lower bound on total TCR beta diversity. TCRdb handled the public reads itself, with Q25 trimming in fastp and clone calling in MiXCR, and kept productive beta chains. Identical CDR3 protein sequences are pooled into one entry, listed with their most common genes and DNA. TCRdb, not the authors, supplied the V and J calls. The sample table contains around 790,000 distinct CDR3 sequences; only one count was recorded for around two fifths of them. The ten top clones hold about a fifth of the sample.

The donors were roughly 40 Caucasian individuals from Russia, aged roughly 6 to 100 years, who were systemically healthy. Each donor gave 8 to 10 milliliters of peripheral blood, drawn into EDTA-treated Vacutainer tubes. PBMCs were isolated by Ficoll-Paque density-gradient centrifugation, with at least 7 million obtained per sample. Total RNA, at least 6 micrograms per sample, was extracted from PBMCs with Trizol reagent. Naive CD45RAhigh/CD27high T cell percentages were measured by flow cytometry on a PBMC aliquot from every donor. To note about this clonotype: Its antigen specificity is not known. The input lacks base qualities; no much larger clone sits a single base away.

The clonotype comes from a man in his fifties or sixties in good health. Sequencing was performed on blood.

The DNA reads as follows: TGTGCCAGCAGTACGACTAGTAAGCAGTACTTC. It is translated as CASSTTSKQYF. This sequence uses TRBV7-2 and TRBJ2-7; possibly the D gene is TRBD2, per 6 matching bases. Including cysteine and phenylalanine, the CDR3 has 11 amino acids. Just the 33-base CDR3 DNA is kept, in frame starting at base 1. V drops 6 bases and J drops 8 bases, leaving 11 bases in between. The germline V gene gives CDR1 as SGHTA and CDR2 as FQGNSA.